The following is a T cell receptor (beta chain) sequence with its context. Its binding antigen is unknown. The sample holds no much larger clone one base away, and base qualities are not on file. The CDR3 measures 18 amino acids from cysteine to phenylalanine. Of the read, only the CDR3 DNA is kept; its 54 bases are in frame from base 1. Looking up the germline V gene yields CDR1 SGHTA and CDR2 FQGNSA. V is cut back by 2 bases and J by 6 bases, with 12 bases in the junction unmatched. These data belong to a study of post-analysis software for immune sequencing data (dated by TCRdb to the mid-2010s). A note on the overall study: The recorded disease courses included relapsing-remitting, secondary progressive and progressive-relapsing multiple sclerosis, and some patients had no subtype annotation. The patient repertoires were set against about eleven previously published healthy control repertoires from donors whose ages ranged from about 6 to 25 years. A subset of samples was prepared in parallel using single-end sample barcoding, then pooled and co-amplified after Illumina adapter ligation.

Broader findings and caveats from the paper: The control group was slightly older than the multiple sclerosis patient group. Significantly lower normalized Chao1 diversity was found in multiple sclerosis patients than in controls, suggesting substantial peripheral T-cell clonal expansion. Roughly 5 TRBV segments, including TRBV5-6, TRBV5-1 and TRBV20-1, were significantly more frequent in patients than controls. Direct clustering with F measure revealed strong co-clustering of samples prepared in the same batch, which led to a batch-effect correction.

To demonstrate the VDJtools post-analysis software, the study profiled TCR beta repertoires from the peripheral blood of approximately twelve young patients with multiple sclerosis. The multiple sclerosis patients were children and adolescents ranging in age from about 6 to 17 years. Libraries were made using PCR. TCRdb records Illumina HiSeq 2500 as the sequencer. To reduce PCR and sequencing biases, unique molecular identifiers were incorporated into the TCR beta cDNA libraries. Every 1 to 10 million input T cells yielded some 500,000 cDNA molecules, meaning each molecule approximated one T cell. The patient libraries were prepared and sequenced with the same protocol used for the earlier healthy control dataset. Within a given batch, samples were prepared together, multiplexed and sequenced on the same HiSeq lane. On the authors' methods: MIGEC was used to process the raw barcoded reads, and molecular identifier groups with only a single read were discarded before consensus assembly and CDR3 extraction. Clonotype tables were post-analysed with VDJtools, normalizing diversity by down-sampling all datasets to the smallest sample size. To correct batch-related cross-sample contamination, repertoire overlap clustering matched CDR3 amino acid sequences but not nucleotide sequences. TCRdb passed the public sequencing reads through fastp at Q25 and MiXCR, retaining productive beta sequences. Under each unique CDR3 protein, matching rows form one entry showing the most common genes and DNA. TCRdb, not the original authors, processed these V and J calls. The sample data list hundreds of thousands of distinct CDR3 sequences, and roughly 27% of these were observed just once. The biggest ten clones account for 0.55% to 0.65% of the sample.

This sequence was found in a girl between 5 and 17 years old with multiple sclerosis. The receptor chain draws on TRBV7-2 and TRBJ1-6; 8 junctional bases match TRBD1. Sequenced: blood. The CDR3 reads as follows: CASSLFRGFGQGNSPLHF. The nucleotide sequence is TGTGCCAGCAGCTTATTTCGTGGTTTCGGACAGGGTAATTCACCCCTCCACTTT.